These T cell receptor beta chains were read from a single sample in a study of patients and donors after allogeneic stem cell transplantation. TCRdb called the RT-PCR reads again in MiXCR, with one record for every CDR3 protein. The sample has approximately 140,000 distinct CDR3 sequences, approximately 40% seen once. Sequenced: blood, either unsorted or a sorted T cell fraction (not recorded which). The source is a human donor who was either an allogeneic HSCT recipient or a stem cell or donor lymphocyte infusion donor (not recorded which). It is not recorded whose cells these are; they may come from a transplant donor. Both conserved end residues are part of each CDR3. D genes are given only for firm matches. Clone size, where shown, is once, few, many, or a class for clones that have expanded.

J: TRBJ1-1; size: -; V: TRBV6-6; D: -; CDR3: CASSYDEAGWTEAFF; DNA: TGTGCCAGCAGTTACGACGAGGCAGGGTGGACTGAAGCTTTCTTT
J: TRBJ1-4; size: -; V: TRBV6-1; D: -; CDR3: CASSARWEKLFF; DNA: TGTGCCAGCAGTGCGAGGTGGGAAAAACTGTTTTTT
J: TRBJ1-2; size: few; V: TRBV5-1; D: -; CDR3: CASSLSLQTGTNYGYTF; DNA: TGCGCCAGCAGCTTGTCTCTTCAAACTGGGACTAACTATGGCTACACCTTC
J: TRBJ1-2; size: -; V: TRBV3-1; D: TRBD1; CDR3: CASSPGQLIYGYTF; DNA: TGTGCCAGCAGCCCGGGACAGCTTATCTATGGCTACACCTTC
J: TRBJ1-4; size: -; V: TRBV20-1; D: -; CDR3: CSARDGGQSNEKLFF; DNA: TGCAGTGCTAGAGATGGCGGACAGTCTAATGAAAAACTGTTTTTT
J: TRBJ1-2; size: few; V: TRBV27; D: TRBD1; CDR3: CASSFGTGKGGYTF; DNA: TGTGCCAGCAGTTTCGGGACAGGGAAAGGTGGCTACACCTTC
J: TRBJ1-1; size: many; V: TRBV12-3/TRBV12-4; D: -; CDR3: CASSLGGRRTEAFF; DNA: TGTGCCAGCAGTTTAGGGGGCAGAAGGACTGAAGCTTTCTTT
J: TRBJ1-5; size: -; V: TRBV15; D: -; CDR3: CATSRDRGLNQPQHF; DNA: TGTGCCACCAGCAGAGACCGGGGACTCAATCAGCCCCAGCATTTT
J: TRBJ2-3; size: -; V: TRBV7-2; D: -; CDR3: CASSLELQREITDTQYF; DNA: TGTGCCAGCAGCTTAGAACTGCAGAGAGAGATCACAGATACGCAGTATTTT
J: TRBJ1-2; size: few; V: TRBV12-3/TRBV12-4; D: TRBD1; CDR3: CASSPQGAGYGYTF; DNA: TGTGCCAGCAGTCCACAGGGGGCAGGGTATGGCTACACCTTC
J: TRBJ2-2; size: -; V: TRBV7-2; D: TRBD2; CDR3: CASSLDSGANTGELFF; DNA: TGTGCCAGCAGCTTAGATAGCGGGGCGAACACCGGGGAGCTGTTTTTT
J: TRBJ1-2; size: -; V: TRBV7-6; D: -; CDR3: CASSFGQRVGYTF; DNA: TGTGCCAGCAGCTTCGGACAGAGAGTAGGCTACACCTTC
J: TRBJ2-1; size: -; V: TRBV7-8; D: -; CDR3: CASSSTRGHYNEQFF; DNA: TGTGCCAGCAGCTCAACGCGGGGGCATTACAATGAGCAGTTCTTC
J: TRBJ2-3; size: -; V: TRBV14; D: -; CDR3: CASSQESSRMDTQYF; DNA: TGTGCCAGCAGCCAAGAATCTAGCAGGATGGATACGCAGTATTTT
J: TRBJ1-6; size: -; V: TRBV12-3/TRBV12-4; D: -; CDR3: CASSWGTAYNSPLHF; DNA: TGTGCCAGCAGTTGGGGCACTGCCTATAATTCACCCCTCCACTTT
J: TRBJ1-3; size: -; V: TRBV7-9; D: -; CDR3: CASTEALILALSGNTIYF; DNA: TGTGCCAGCACTGAAGCCCTAATTCTCGCCCTCTCTGGAAACACCATATATTTT